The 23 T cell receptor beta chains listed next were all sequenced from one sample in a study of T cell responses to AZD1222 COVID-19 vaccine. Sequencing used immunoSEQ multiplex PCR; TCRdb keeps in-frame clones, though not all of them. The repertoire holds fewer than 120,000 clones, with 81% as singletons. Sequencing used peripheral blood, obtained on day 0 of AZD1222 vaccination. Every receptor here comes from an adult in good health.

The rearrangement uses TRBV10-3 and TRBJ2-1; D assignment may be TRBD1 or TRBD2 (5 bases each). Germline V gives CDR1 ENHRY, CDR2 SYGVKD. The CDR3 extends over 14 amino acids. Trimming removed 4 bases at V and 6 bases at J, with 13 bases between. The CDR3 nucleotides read TGTGCCATCAGTGTGCCGGGACGCCCCAATGAGCAGTTCTTC. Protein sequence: CAISVPGRPNEQFF.

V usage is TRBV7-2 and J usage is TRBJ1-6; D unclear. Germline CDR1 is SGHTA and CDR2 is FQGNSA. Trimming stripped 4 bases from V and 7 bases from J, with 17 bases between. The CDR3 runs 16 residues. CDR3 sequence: CASSSRPGQKNSPLHF. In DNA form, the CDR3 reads TGTGCCAGCAGCTCACGCCCTGGGCAAAAAAATTCACCCCTCCACTTT. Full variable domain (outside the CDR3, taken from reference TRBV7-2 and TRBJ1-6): GAGVSQSPSNKVTEKGKDVELRCDPISGHTALYWYRQSLGQGLEFLIYFQGNSAPDKSGLPSDRFSAERTGGSVSTLTIQRTQQEDSAVYLCASSSRPGQKNSPLHFGNGTRLTVT.

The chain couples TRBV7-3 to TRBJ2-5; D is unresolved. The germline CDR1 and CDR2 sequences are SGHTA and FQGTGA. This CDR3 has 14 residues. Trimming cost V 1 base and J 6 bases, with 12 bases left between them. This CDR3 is CASSLMADLKTQYF. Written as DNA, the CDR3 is TGTGCCAGCAGCTTAATGGCAGACCTGAAGACCCAGTACTTC.

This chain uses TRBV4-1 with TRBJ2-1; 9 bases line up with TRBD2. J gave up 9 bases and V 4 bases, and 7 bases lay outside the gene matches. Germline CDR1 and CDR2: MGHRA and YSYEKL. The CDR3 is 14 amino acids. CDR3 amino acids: CASSRGEREVEQFF. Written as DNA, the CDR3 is TGCGCCAGCAGCCGCGGGGAGCGGGAGGTTGAGCAGTTCTTC.

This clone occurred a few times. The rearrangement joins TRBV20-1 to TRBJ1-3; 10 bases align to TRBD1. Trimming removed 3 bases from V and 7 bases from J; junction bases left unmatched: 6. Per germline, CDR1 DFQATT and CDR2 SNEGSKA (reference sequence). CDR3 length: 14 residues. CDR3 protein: CSASPGQGPNTIYF. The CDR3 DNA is TGCAGTGCTAGTCCGGGACAGGGGCCGAACACCATATATTTT.

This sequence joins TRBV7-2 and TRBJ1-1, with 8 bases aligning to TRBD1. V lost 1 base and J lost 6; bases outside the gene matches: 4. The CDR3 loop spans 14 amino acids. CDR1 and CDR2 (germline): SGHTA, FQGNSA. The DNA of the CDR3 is TGTGCCAGCAGCTTAGGACAGGGGCGGTCTGAAGCTTTCTTT. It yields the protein CASSLGQGRSEAFF.

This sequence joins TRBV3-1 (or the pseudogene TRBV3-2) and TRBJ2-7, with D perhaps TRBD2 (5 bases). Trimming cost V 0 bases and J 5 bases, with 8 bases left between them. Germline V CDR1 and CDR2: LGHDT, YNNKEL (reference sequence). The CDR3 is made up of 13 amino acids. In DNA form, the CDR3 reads TGTGCCAGCAGCCAAGAGAGGGCCCACGAGCAGTACTTC. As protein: CASSQERAHEQYF.

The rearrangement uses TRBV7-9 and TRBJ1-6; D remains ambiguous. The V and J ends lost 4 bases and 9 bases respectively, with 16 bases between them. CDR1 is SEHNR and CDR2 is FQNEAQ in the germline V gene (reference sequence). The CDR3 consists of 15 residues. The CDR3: CASSYIRGFGSPLHF. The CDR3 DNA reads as TGTGCCAGCAGCTACATACGGGGATTTGGTTCACCCCTCCACTTT.

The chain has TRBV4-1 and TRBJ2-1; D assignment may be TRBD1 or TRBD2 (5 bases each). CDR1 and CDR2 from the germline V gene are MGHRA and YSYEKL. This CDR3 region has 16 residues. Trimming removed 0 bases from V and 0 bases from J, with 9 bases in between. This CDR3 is CASSQEVGTSYNEQFF. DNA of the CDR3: TGCGCCAGCAGCCAAGAGGTGGGGACCTCCTACAATGAGCAGTTCTTC.

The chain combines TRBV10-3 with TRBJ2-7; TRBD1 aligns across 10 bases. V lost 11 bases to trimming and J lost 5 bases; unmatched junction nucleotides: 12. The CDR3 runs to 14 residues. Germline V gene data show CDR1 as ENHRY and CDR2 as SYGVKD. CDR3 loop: CAVKLGTGVHEQYF. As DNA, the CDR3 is TGTGCCGTCAAATTGGGGACAGGGGTCCACGAGCAGTACTTC.

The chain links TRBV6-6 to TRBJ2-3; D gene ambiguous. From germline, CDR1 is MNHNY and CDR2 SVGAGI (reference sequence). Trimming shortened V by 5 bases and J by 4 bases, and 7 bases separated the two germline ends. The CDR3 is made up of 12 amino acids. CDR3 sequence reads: CASSPPSDTQYF. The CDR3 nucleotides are TGTGCCAGCAGTCCGCCCTCAGATACGCAGTATTTT.

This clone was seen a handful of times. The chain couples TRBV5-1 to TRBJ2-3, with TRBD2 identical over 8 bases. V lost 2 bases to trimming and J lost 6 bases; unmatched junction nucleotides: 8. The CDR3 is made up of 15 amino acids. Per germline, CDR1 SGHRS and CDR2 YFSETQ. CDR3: CASSFQSGGRDTQYF. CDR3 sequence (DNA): TGCGCCAGCAGCTTCCAAAGCGGGGGACGGGATACGCAGTATTTT. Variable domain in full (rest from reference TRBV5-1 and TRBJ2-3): KAGVTQTPRYLIKTRGQQVTLSCSPISGHRSVSWYQQTPGQGLQFLFEYFSETQRNKGNFPGRFSGRQFSNSRSEMNVSTLELGDSALYLCASSFQSGGRDTQYFGPGTRLTVL.

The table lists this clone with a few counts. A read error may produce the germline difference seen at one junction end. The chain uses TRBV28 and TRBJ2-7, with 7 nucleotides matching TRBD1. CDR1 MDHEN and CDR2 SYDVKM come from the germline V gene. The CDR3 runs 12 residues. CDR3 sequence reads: CASTTGTHEQYF. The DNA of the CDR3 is TGTGCTAGCACGACAGGGACCCACGAGCAGTACTTC.

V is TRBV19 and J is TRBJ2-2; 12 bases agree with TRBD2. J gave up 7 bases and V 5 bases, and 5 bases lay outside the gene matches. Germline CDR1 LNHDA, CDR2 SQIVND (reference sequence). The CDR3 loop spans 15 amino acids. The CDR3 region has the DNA TGTGCCAGTAGTCCAACTAGCGGGGGGTTCGGGGAGCTGTTTTTT. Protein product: CASSPTSGGFGELFF.

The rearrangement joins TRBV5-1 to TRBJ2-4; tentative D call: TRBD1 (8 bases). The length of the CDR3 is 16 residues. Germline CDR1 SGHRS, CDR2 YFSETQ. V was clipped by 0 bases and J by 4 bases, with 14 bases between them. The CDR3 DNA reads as TGCGCCAGCAGCTTGGCCACAGGGGGAGGGAAAAACATTCAGTACTTC. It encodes CASSLATGGGKNIQYF.

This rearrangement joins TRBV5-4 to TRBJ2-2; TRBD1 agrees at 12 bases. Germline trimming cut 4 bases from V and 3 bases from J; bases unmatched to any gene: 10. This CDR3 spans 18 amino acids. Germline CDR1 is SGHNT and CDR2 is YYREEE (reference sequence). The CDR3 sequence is CASSGAGTGGAYTGELFF. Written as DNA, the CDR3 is TGTGCCAGCAGCGGCGCCGGGACAGGGGGCGCGTACACCGGGGAGCTGTTTTTT.

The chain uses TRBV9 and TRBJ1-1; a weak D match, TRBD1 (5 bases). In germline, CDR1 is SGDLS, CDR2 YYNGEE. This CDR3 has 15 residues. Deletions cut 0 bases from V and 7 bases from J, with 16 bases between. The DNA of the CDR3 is TGTGCCAGCAGCGTAGATGGGGGATTCGGGAGTGAAGCTTTCTTT. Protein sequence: CASSVDGGFGSEAFF.

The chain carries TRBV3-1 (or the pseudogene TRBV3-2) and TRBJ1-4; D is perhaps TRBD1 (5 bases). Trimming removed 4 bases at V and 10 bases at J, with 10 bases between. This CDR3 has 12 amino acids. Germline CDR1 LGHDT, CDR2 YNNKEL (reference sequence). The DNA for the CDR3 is TGTGCCAGCAGCCCCCGGGGCGGAAAACTGTTTTTT. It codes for CASSPRGGKLFF.

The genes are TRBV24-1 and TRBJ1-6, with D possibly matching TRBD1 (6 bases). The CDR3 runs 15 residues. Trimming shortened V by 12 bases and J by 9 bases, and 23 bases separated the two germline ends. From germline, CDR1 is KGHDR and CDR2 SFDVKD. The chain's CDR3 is CADHPGHKGRSPLHF. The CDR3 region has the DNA TGTGCCGATCACCCGGGACACAAAGGTCGTTCACCCCTCCACTTT.

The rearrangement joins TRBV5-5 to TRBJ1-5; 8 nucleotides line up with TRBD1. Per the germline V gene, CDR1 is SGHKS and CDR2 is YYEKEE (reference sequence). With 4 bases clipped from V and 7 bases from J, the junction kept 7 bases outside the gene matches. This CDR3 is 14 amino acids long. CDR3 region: CASSLWTGTQPQHF. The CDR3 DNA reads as TGTGCCAGCAGCCTATGGACAGGGACCCAGCCCCAGCATTTT.

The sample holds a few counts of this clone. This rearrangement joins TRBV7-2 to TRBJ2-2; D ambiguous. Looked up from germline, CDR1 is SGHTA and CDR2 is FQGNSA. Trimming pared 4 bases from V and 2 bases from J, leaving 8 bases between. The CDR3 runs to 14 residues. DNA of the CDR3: TGTGCCAGCAGCTCTGGGGTTAACACCGGGGAGCTGTTTTTT. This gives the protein CASSSGVNTGELFF.

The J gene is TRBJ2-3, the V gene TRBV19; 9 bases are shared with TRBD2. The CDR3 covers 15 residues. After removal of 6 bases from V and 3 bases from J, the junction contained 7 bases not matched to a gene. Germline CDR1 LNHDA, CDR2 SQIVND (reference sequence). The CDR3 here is CASRDSSGVTDTQYF. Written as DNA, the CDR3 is TGTGCCAGTAGGGACTCTAGCGGGGTAACAGATACGCAGTATTTT.

The CDR3 protein is CASSLAGRRVYNEQFF. The CDR3 DNA sequence: TGCGCCAGCAGCTTGGCGGGGCGAAGAGTCTACAATGAGCAGTTCTTC. The rearrangement links TRBV5-1 to TRBJ2-1; D may be TRBD1 or TRBD2 (5 bases each). Trimming pared 0 bases from V and 3 bases from J, leaving 13 bases between. This CDR3 is built from 16 residues. Looked up from germline, CDR1 is SGHRS and CDR2 is YFSETQ.